Listed here are 20 T cell receptor beta chains from one sample, sequenced in a study of blood T cell repertoires in COVID-19. Sequencing was performed with immunoSEQ multiplex PCR; in TCRdb, only in-frame clones are kept and a portion is missing. This table has approximately 85,000 clones, about 81% appearing once. Sequencing used peripheral blood. These receptors all come from a human donor in a cohort sampled during active COVID-19.

The table lists this clone with many counts. This rearrangement joins TRBV6-5 to TRBJ1-1; TRBD1 is a possible D gene (6 bases). This CDR3 contains 15 residues. The germline gives CDR1 MNHEY, CDR2 SVGAGI. The V and J ends lost 7 bases and 1 base respectively, with 16 bases between them. The CDR3 coding sequence is TGTGCCAGCACTCCTCGGGGCAGGGGGAACACTGAAGCTTTCTTT. Its protein is CASTPRGRGNTEAFF.

The chain combines TRBV4-1 with TRBJ2-2; D is ambiguous. Germline V CDR1 and CDR2: MGHRA, YSYEKL. The CDR3 loop spans 13 amino acids. V was cut by 7 bases and J by 1 base, with 7 bases left in between. The chain's CDR3 is CASKSLNTGELFF. For the CDR3, the DNA is TGCGCCAGCAAGAGCCTGAACACCGGGGAGCTGTTTTTT.

Only a few counts were recorded for this clone. The chain has TRBV2 and TRBJ2-1; 13 positions match TRBD2. The CDR3 runs to 15 residues. J lost 6 bases, V lost 6 bases, and 5 bases had no gene match. CDR1 and CDR2 from the germline V gene are SNHLY and FYNNEI. The CDR3 DNA is TGTGCCAGCAGAGTACTAGCGGGGGGGCCCAATGAGCAGTTCTTC. Its translation: CASRVLAGGPNEQFF.

This rearrangement joins TRBV9 to TRBJ1-4, with D possibly TRBD1 on 5 matching bases. V lost 5 bases, J lost 7 bases, and 15 bases lay in between. The CDR3 sequence is 14 residues long. CDR1 is SGDLS, CDR2 YYNGEE, per germline. CDR3 nucleotides: TGTGCCAGCAGTGGACACGGGCACGGTGAAAAACTGTTTTTT. As protein: CASSGHGHGEKLFF.

This chain uses TRBV28 with TRBJ2-7; D is unresolved. Germline V gene lookup returns CDR1 MDHEN and CDR2 SYDVKM. This CDR3 region has 11 residues. V was trimmed by 4 bases and J by 4 bases, leaving 5 bases between them. CDR3 amino acids: CASSSVYEQYF. Written as DNA, the CDR3 is TGTGCCAGCAGTTCAGTATACGAGCAGTACTTC.

This clone has a single count. The rearrangement links TRBV3-1 (or the pseudogene TRBV3-2) to TRBJ2-3; D ambiguous. The germline CDR1 and CDR2 sequences are LGHDT and YNNKEL (reference sequence). The CDR3 is 14 amino acids. V was pared by 6 bases and J by 2 bases, with 12 bases between. The chain's CDR3 is CASRGFSSTDTQYF. CDR3 coding DNA: TGTGCCAGCAGGGGCTTTAGTTCCACAGATACGCAGTATTTT.

The chain uses TRBV5-4 and TRBJ2-7, with 8 bases identical to TRBD2. In germline, CDR1 is SGHNT, CDR2 YYREEE (reference sequence). The CDR3 consists of 16 residues. J gave up 1 base and V 4 bases, and 10 bases lay outside the gene matches. CDR3 nucleotide sequence: TGTGCCAGCAGCCCCTCGTCGGGGGGGGTGTCCTACGAGCAGTACTTC. Amino acids: CASSPSSGGVSYEQYF.

The rearrangement uses TRBV7-6 and TRBJ2-1; D is possibly TRBD2 (6 bases). With 5 bases removed from V and 7 bases from J, the gap between germline ends came to 21 bases. This CDR3 is 16 amino acids long. Germline lookup yields CDR1 SGHVS and CDR2 FNYEAQ. CDR3 sequence (DNA): TGTGCCAGCAGCCCTCCAGGAGGGGTAATTAGGAATGAGCAGTTCTTC. The encoded protein is CASSPPGGVIRNEQFF.

The genes are TRBV7-8 and TRBJ2-7; 11 nucleotides match TRBD2. With 0 bases clipped from V and 2 bases from J, the junction kept 3 bases outside the gene matches. The CDR3 is made up of 16 amino acids. Germline V CDR1 and CDR2: SGHVS, FQNEAQ. CDR3 coding DNA: TGTGCCAGCAGCTTAGCTGGGACTAGCGGCACCTACGAGCAGTACTTC. This translates into CASSLAGTSGTYEQYF. Full variable domain (rest looked up from reference TRBV7-8 and TRBJ2-7): GAGVSQSPRYKVAKRGQDVALRCDPISGHVSLFWYQQALGQGPEFLTYFQNEAQLDKSGLPSDRFFAERPEGSVSTLKIQRTQQEDSAVYLCASSLAGTSGTYEQYFGPGTRLTVT.

The chain has TRBV6-5 and TRBJ2-5; maybe TRBD1 (7 bases). Looked up from germline, CDR1 is MNHEY and CDR2 is SVGAGI. The CDR3 is made up of 15 amino acids. V dropped 6 bases and J dropped 2 bases, with 16 bases sitting between them. The CDR3 spells CASSPGGGRQETQYF. The CDR3 DNA reads as TGTGCCAGCAGCCCCGGAGGGGGCCGGCAAGAGACCCAGTACTTC.

This clone showed up just a few times. J is TRBJ2-1 and V is TRBV7-2; 9 bases agree with TRBD1. Germline V CDR1 and CDR2: SGHTA, FQGNSA. CDR3 length: 15 amino acids. With V trimmed by 7 bases and J by 6 bases, 10 bases remained unmatched. The CDR3 here is CASTVGTGISNEQFF. In DNA, the CDR3 is TGTGCCAGCACGGTCGGGACAGGGATTTCCAATGAGCAGTTCTTC.

The CDR3 DNA follows: TGTGCCAGCAGCTTATTAGGGACACGGAACACTGAAGCTTTCTTT. This sequence encodes CASSLLGTRNTEAFF. The rearrangement links TRBV7-2 to TRBJ1-1; a possible D gene is TRBD1 (6 bases). The V end was cut by 2 bases, the J end by 1 base, with 11 bases between. The germline gives CDR1 SGHTA, CDR2 FQGNSA. The CDR3 sequence is 15 residues long.

In its sample, this clone was seen once. CDR3 nucleotides: TGTGCCAGCAGTTATGTCGGGGGGGGCACGTGGGAGACCCAGTACTTC. It is translated as CASSYVGGGTWETQYF. V and J are TRBV6-6 and TRBJ2-5; TRBD2 matches 8 bases. The CDR3 covers 16 residues. Germline CDR1 MNHNY, CDR2 SVGAGI (reference sequence). V shed 3 bases, J shed 5 bases, and the junction held 11 bases outside the gene matches.

This clone has a handful of counts. J is TRBJ2-3 and V is TRBV6-1; TRBD2 matches 12 bases. The length of the CDR3 is 15 residues. With 3 bases clipped from V and 4 bases from J, the junction kept 2 bases outside the gene matches. Germline CDR1 and CDR2: MNHNS and SASEGT. The CDR3 nucleotides read TGTGCCAGCAGTGAGACTAGCGGGGGCTCAGATACGCAGTATTTT. Translation gives CASSETSGGSDTQYF.

The chain couples TRBV7-2 to TRBJ2-3; possible D gene TRBD1, 5 bases. The germline V and J ends were trimmed by 5 bases and 0 bases, with 12 bases remaining between them. The length of the CDR3 is 15 residues. Germline assignment: CDR1 SGHTA and CDR2 FQGNSA. The CDR3 coding sequence is TGTGCCAGCAGCCCGTGGACACTTAGCACAGATACGCAGTATTTT. Residues: CASSPWTLSTDTQYF. Full variable domain (rest looked up from reference TRBV7-2 and TRBJ2-3): GAGVSQSPSNKVTEKGKDVELRCDPISGHTALYWYRQSLGQGLEFLIYFQGNSAPDKSGLPSDRFSAERTGGSVSTLTIQRTQQEDSAVYLCASSPWTLSTDTQYFGPGTRLTVL.

The chain combines TRBV5-5 with TRBJ2-7; perhaps TRBD2 as D (5 bases). V shed 1 base and J shed 7 bases, with 18 bases lying between them. CDR3 length equals 15 residues. The germline V gene has CDR1 SGHKS and CDR2 YYEKEE (reference sequence). The CDR3 spells CASSLFPSGPREQYF. The CDR3 DNA follows: TGTGCCAGCAGCTTGTTTCCCAGCGGACCTAGAGAGCAGTACTTC.

In this sample, this clone turned up a few times. This sequence joins TRBV6-5 and TRBJ1-5, with 10 bases identical to TRBD1. J lost 4 bases, V lost 6 bases, and 6 bases had no gene match. CDR1 and CDR2 (germline): MNHEY, SVGAGI. The CDR3 loop spans 15 amino acids. CDR3 residues: CASSARTGGNQPQHF. The CDR3, as DNA: TGTGCCAGCAGCGCGCGGACAGGGGGTAATCAGCCCCAGCATTTT.

This chain connects TRBV4-2 to TRBJ1-2; D remains unclear. Trimming cost V 1 base and J 8 bases, with 14 bases left between them. The length of the CDR3 is 14 residues. Germline assignment: CDR1 LGHNA and CDR2 YNFKEQ. CDR3 DNA: TGTGCCAGCAGCCAAGGTGGCGGCCCGCGGGGCTACACCTTC. It codes for CASSQGGGPRGYTF.

The chain recombines TRBV27 with TRBJ2-7; TRBD2 might be the D (5 bases). The CDR3 is made up of 13 amino acids. From germline, CDR1 is MNHEY and CDR2 SMNVEV (reference sequence). Trimming shortened V by 6 bases and J by 2 bases, and 11 bases separated the two germline ends. Here the CDR3 reads CASRRAATYEQYF. DNA for the CDR3: TGTGCCAGCAGGAGAGCGGCAACCTACGAGCAGTACTTC.

This chain joins TRBV15 and TRBJ1-1; no definite D call. Deletions cut 4 bases from V and 1 base from J, with 7 bases between. The CDR3 runs to 13 residues. Looked up from germline, CDR1 is LNHNV and CDR2 is YYDKDF (reference sequence). CDR3 sequence reads: CATSTQANTEAFF. The CDR3 nucleotides read TGTGCCACCAGCACCCAGGCGAACACTGAAGCTTTCTTT.